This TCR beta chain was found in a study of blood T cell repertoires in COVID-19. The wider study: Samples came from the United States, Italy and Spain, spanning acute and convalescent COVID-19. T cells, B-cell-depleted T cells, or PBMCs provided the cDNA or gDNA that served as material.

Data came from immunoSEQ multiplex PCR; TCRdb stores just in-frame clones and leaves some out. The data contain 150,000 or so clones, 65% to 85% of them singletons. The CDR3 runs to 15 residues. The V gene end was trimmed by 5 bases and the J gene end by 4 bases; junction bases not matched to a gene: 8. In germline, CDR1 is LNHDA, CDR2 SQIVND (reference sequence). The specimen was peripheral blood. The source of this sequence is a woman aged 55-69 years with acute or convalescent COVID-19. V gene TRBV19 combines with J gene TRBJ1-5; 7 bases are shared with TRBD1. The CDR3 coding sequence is TGTGCCAGTAGTCGCGGACAGGTGCTAAATCAGCCCCAGCATTTT. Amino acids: CASSRGQVLNQPQHF.